A selection of T cell receptor beta chains follows, all from one sample in a study of monozygotic twins with inflammatory bowel disease. TCRdb re-called the 5' RACE reads and catalogs CDR3 proteins one per entry, DNA excluded. This table lists 440,000 or so distinct CDR3 sequences. Sequenced: blood. The receptors stem from a human donor with ulcerative colitis or Crohn's disease, or a healthy co-twin of an affected twin (not recorded which). The CDR3 runs from the conserved cysteine through the conserved F or W. Fields, in order: J gene, V gene, CDR3 protein.

TRBJ2-2 | TRBV5-4 | CASSLRTGRGPGELFF
TRBJ2-3 | TRBV28 | CASRPPSGPTDTQYF
TRBJ2-5 | TRBV6-5 | CASSSGLALGTQYF
TRBJ2-3 | TRBV2 | CASGWRTDTQYF
TRBJ2-7 | TRBV20-1 | CSARGRDNSYEQYF
TRBJ2-4 | TRBV12-3/TRBV12-4 | CASRSLGGGIQYF
TRBJ2-6 | TRBV12-3/TRBV12-4 | CASSRLSGANVLTF
TRBJ2-3 | TRBV20-1 | CSARQRGRDTQYF
TRBJ1-4 | TRBV5-4 | CASSLGTGLEKLFF
TRBJ2-3 | TRBV10-3 | CAIGKPSEDTQYF
TRBJ2-3 | TRBV21-1 | CASSKVESLRESPDTQYF
TRBJ2-1 | TRBV24-1 | CATSPHSGRSYNEQFF
TRBJ1-5 | TRBV29-1 | CSPIPWGICQPQHF
TRBJ2-3 | TRBV27 | CASSYRGLNINTQYF
TRBJ1-2 | TRBV30 | CAWSVLARYGYTF
TRBJ2-3 | TRBV12-3/TRBV12-4 | CASRRQGSADTQYF
TRBJ2-7 | TRBV7-2 | CASSLSGGPSYEQYF
TRBJ2-5 | TRBV6-5 | CASSYSAGGGPITQYF
TRBJ1-6 | TRBV27 | CASRPTGTGGSPLLF
TRBJ2-1 | TRBV19 | CASGGRGPLLSENEQFF
TRBJ1-2 | TRBV30 | CAFNLGQGYGYTF
TRBJ2-7 | TRBV6-6 | CASSYSDRSYEQYF
TRBJ1-6 | TRBV12-3/TRBV12-4 | CASSRTGGENSPLHF
TRBJ2-5 | TRBV10-2 | CASSDPYLETQYF
TRBJ1-5 | TRBV15 | CATRHQGKGQPQHF
TRBJ1-5 | TRBV4-1 | CASSQVWGGGQPQHF
TRBJ1-1 | TRBV29-1 | CSVVGQVNTEAFF
TRBJ1-5 | TRBV2 | CASSERTGAIPQPQHF
TRBJ2-1 | TRBV20-1 | CSGVHFSRVNEQFF
TRBJ2-7 | TRBV3-1 | CASSQGPSPGHEQYF
TRBJ2-3 | TRBV9 | CASSVGPAGGDTQYF
TRBJ1-5 | TRBV28 | CASSTAWRSGVGGLRLNQPQHF
TRBJ2-2 | TRBV6-1 | CASSTKQGPGELFF
TRBJ1-2 | TRBV18 | CASSPSDSYGYTF
TRBJ2-3 | TRBV14 | CASSQQPGLAGADTQYF
TRBJ2-1 | TRBV12-3/TRBV12-4 | CASSSSTVNEQFF
TRBJ1-5 | TRBV20-1 | CSATSQGSGPQHF
TRBJ1-4 | TRBV5-4 | CASSLAGHGNEKLFF
TRBJ2-3 | TRBV30 | CAWSVGGSGDTQYF
TRBJ2-5 | TRBV9 | CASSVAPTGGREETQYF
TRBJ1-2 | TRBV4-2 | CASSQTYRDRVLSYGYTF